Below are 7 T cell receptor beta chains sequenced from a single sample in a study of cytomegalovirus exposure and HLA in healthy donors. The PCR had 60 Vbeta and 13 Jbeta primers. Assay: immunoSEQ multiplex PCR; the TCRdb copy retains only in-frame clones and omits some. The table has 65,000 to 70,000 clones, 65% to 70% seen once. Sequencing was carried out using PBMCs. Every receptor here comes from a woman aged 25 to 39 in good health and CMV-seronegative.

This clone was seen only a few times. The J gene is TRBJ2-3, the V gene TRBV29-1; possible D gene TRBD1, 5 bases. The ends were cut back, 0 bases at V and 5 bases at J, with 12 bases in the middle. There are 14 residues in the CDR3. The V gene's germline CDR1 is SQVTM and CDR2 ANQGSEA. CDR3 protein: CSVEDPAGKDTQYF. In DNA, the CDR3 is TGCAGCGTTGAAGATCCCGCAGGGAAAGATACGCAGTATTTT.

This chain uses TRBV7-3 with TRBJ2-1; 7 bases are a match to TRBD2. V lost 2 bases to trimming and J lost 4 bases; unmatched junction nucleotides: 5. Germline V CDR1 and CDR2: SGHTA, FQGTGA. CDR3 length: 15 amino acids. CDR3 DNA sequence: TGTGCCAGCAGCTTATGGGCGGGGGAGTACAATGAGCAGTTCTTC. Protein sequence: CASSLWAGEYNEQFF. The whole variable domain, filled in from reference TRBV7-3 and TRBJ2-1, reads GAGVSQTPSNKVTEKGKYVELRCDPISGHTALYWYRQSLGQGPEFLIYFQGTGAADDSGLPNDRFFAVRPEGSVSTLKIQRTERGDSAVYLCASSLWAGEYNEQFFGPGTRLTVL.

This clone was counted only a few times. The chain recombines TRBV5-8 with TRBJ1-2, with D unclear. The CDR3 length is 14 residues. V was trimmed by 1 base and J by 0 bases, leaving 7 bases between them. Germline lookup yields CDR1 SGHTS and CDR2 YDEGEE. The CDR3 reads CASSLMHSNYGYTF. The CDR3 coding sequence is TGTGCCAGCAGCTTGATGCACTCTAACTATGGCTACACCTTC.

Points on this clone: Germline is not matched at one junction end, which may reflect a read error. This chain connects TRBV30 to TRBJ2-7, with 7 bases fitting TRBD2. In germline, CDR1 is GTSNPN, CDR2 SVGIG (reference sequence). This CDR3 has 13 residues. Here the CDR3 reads CAGRGGEAYEQYF. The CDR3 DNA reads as TGTGCCGGGAGGGGCGGGGAGGCATACGAGCAGTACTTC.

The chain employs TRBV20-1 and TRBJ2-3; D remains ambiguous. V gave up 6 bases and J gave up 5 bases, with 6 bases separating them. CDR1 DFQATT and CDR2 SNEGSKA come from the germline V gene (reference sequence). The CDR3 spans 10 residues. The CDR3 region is CSALEDTQYF. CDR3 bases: TGCAGTGCCTTAGAAGATACGCAGTATTTT.

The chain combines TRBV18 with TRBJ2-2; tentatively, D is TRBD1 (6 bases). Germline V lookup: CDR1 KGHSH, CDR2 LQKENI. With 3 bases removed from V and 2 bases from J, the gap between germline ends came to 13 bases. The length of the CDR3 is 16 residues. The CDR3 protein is CASSPRVGHNTGELFF. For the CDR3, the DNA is TGTGCCAGCTCACCCCGCGTGGGACACAACACCGGGGAGCTGTTTTTT. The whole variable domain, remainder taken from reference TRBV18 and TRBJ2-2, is NAGVMQNPRHLVRRRGQEARLRCSPMKGHSHVYWYRQLPEEGLKFMVYLQKENIIDESGMPKERFSAEFPKEGPSILRIQQVVRGDSAAYFCASSPRVGHNTGELFFGEGSRLTVL.

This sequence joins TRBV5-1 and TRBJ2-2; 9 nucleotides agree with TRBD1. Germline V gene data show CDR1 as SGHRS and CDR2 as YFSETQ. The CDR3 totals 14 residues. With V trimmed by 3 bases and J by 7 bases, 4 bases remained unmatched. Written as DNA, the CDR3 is TGCGCCAGCAGCTACTACAGGGGGCGCGGGGAGCTGTTTTTT. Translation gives CASSYYRGRGELFF.